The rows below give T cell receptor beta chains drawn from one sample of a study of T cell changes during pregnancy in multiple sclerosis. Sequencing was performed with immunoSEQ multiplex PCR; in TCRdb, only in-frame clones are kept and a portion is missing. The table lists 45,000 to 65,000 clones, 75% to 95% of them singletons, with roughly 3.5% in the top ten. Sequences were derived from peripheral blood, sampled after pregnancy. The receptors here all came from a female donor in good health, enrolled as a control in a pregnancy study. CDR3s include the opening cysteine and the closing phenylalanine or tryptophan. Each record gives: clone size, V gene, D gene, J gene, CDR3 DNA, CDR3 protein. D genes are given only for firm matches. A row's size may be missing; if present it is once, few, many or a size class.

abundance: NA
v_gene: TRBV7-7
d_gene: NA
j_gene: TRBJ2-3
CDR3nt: TGTGCCAGCAGCTTAGGAAGCGGGTTCACAGATACGCAGTATTTT
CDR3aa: CASSLGSGFTDTQYF

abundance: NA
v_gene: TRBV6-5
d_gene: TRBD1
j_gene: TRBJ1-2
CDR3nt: TGTGCCAGCAGCCGGAAGGACAGGCGGTATGGCTACACCTTC
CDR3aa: CASSRKDRRYGYTF

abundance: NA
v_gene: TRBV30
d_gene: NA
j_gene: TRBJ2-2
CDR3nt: TGTGCCTGGGTAGATTGGACGAGGGCGAACACCGGGGAGCTGTTTTTT
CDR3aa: CAWVDWTRANTGELFF

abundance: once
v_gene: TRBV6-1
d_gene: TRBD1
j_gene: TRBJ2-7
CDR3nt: TGTGCCAGCAGTGAGGATTCCGGGACAGGGGCCTACGAGCAGTACTTC
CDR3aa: CASSEDSGTGAYEQYF

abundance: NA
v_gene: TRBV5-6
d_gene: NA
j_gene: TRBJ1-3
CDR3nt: TGTGCCAGCAGCCCTGGTCTGGGGGGAGGAGGAAACACCATATATTTT
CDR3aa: CASSPGLGGGGNTIYF

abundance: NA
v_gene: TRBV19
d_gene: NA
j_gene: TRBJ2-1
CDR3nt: TGTGCCAGTAGTTTGGGACGGGGGAGCTCCTACAATGAGCAGTTCTTC
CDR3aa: CASSLGRGSSYNEQFF

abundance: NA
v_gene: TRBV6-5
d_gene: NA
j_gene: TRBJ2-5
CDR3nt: TGTGCCAGCAGTTCTCTAGGCGAGACCCAGTACTTC
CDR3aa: CASSSLGETQYF

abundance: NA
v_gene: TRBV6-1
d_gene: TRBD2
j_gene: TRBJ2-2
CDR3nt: TGTGCCAGCAGTGAAAGGGGAGGGACCATGGCCACCGGGGAGCTGTTTTTT
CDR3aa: CASSERGGTMATGELFF

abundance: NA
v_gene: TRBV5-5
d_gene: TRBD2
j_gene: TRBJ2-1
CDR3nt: TGTGCCAGCAGCTCGGGACTAGCGGCCTACAATGAGCAGTTCTTC
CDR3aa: CASSSGLAAYNEQFF

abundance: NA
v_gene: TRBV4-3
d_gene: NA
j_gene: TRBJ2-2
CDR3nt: TGCGCCAGCAGCGCCAGGGAGAACACCGGGGAGCTGTTTTTT
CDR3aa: CASSARENTGELFF

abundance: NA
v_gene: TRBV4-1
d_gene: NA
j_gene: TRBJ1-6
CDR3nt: TGCGCCAGCAGCCCCCTCCGAACCGGGAGGAATTCACCCCTCCACTTT
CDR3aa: CASSPLRTGRNSPLHF

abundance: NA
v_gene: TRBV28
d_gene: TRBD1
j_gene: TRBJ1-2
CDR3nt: TGTGCCGCAACAGGGGCCGCTACTAACTATGGCTACACCTTC
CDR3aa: CAATGAATNYGYTF

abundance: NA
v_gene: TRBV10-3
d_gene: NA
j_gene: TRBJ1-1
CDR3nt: TGTGCCACCGAGGGGGTAGATGACACTGAAGCTTTCTTT
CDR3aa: CATEGVDDTEAFF

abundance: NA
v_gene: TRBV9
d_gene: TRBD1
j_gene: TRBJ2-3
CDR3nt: TGTGCCAGCAGCCAAACGACAGGGGGGGCAGATACGCAGTATTTT
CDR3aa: CASSQTTGGADTQYF

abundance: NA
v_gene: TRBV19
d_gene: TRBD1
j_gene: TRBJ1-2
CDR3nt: TGTGCCAGTAAGGCCCAACAGGGGAGCCCTTTTAACTATGGCTACACCTTC
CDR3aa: CASKAQQGSPFNYGYTF

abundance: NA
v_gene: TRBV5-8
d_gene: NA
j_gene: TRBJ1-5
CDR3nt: TGTGCCAGCAGCGGAGAGACCCAGCATTTT
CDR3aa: CASSGETQHF

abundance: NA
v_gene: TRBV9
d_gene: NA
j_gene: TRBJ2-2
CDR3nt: TGTGCCAGCTCCGTCAGAGGCGGGGAGCTGTTTTTT
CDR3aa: CASSVRGGELFF

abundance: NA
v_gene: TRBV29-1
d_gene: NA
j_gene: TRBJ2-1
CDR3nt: TGCAGCGCTACCCCCCGCTCCTACAATGAGCAGTTCTTC
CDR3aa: CSATPRSYNEQFF

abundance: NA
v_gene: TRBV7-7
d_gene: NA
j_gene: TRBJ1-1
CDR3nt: TGTGCCAGCAGCCAGACACCGAACACTGAAGCTTTCTTT
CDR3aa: CASSQTPNTEAFF

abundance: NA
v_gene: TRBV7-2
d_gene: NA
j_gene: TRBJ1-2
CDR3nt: TGTGCCAGCAGCTTAACCTGGACAGACTATGGCTACACCTTC
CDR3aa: CASSLTWTDYGYTF

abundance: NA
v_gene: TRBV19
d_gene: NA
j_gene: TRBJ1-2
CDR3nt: TGTGCCAGTAGACCCAGCCGTGTGGGGGCGAATAATTATGGCTACACCTTC
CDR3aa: CASRPSRVGANNYGYTF

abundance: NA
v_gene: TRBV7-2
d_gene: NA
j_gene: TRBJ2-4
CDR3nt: TGTGCCAGCAGCACAACGCCTCGTGTTCAGTACTTC
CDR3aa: CASSTTPRVQYF

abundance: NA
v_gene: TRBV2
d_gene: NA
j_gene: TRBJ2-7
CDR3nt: TGTGCCAGCAGTACAGGGTCCTACGAGCAGTACTTC
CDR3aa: CASSTGSYEQYF

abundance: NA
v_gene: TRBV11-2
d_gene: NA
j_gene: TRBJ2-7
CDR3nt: TGTGCCAGCAGCTCCGAGACAGGGAGGAACGAGCAGTACTTC
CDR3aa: CASSSETGRNEQYF

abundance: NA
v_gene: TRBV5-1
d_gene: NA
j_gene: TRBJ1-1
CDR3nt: TGCGCCAGCAGCTTGGTGGGGGGTTGGGCTGAAGCTTTCTTT
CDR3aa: CASSLVGGWAEAFF

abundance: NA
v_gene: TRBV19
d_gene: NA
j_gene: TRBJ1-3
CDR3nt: TGTGCCAGTAGTTTGACAAGCTCTGGAAACACCATATATTTT
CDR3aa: CASSLTSSGNTIYF

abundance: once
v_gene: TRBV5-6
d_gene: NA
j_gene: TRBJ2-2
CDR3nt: TGTGCCAGCAGCTGGGCGACAGGCCTTTTCACCGGGGAGCTGTTTTTT
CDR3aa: CASSWATGLFTGELFF

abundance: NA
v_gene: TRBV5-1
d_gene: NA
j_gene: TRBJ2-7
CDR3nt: TGCGCCAGCAGCCTTGCCACCGGGATAATTTACGAGCAGTACTTC
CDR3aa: CASSLATGIIYEQYF

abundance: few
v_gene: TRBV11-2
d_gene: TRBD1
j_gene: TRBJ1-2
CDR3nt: TGTGCCAGCAGCTCCCCCAGGACAGGGACCCTATGGTACGGCTACACCTTC
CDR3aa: CASSSPRTGTLWYGYTF

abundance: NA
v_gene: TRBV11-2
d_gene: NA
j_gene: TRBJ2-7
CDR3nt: TGTGCCAGCAGCTTAGATGGTCGGCGGACACCCTACGAGCAGTACTTC
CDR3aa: CASSLDGRRTPYEQYF

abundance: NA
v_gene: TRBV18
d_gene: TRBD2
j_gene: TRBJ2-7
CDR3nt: TGTGCCAGCTCACCTAGCGGGAGCTACGAGCAGTACTTC
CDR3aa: CASSPSGSYEQYF

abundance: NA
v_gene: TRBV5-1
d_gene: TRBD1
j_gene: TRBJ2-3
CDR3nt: TGCGCCAGCAGCCCGGGACAGCCCACAGATACGCAGTATTTT
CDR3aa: CASSPGQPTDTQYF

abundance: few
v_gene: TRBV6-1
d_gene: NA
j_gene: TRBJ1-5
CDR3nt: TGTGCCAGCGACCCCGTCCGAGGGCTGAATCAGCCCCAGCATTTT
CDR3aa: CASDPVRGLNQPQHF

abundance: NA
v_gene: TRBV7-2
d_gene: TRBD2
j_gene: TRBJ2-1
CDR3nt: TGTGCCAGCAGCTTAACGACTAGCGGGAGGCAAGGGAATGAGCAGTTCTTC
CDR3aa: CASSLTTSGRQGNEQFF

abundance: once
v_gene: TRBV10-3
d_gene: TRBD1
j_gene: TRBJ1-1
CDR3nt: TGTGCCATCAGCAATTCGGGGACAGGTCCACCTCGGGGCACTGAAGCTTTCTTT
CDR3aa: CAISNSGTGPPRGTEAFF

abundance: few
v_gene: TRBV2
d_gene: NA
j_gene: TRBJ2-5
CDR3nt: TGTGCCAGCAGTGACCGAGGAGAGACCCAGTACTTC
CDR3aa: CASSDRGETQYF

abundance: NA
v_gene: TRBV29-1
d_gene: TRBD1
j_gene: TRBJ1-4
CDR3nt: TGCAGCGTGCTGAGCGGGACAGGGGATGAAAAACTGTTTTTT
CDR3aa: CSVLSGTGDEKLFF

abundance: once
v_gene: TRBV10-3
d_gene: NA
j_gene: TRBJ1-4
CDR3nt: TGTGCCATCAGGGCGGAGGGAGTTGAAAAACTGTTTTTT
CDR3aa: CAIRAEGVEKLFF

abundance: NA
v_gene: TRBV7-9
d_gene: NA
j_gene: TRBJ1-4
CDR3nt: TGTGCCAGCAGCTCCCAAATAAGCGGTCGACTGTTTTTT
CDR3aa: CASSSQISGRLFF

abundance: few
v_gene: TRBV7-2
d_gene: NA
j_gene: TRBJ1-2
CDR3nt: TGTGCCAGCAGCTTAACAGCTAACTATGGCTACACCTTC
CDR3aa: CASSLTANYGYTF

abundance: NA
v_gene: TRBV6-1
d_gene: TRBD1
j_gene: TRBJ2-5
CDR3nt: TGTGCCAGCAGCCGGGACAGGGAGGCAGAGACCCAGTACTTC
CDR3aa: CASSRDREAETQYF

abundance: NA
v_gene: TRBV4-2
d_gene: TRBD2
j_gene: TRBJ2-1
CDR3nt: TGTGCCAGCAGCTCAAGGGAGCTAGCGGGGGGGCAGAATGAGCAGTTCTTC
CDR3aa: CASSSRELAGGQNEQFF

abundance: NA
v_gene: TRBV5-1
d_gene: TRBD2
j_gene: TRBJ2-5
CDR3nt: TGCGCCAGCAGCTTGGCAGTAGCGGGGGGCCAAGAGACCCAGTACTTC
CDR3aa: CASSLAVAGGQETQYF

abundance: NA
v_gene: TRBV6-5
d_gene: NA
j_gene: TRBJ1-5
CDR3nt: TGTGCCAGCAGTTCGGGGATTAATCAGCCCCAGCATTTT
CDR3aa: CASSSGINQPQHF

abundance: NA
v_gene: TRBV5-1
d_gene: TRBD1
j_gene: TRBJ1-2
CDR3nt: TGCGCCAGCAGCCCCGGGACAGCCGTTCGATCTAACTATGGCTACACCTTC
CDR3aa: CASSPGTAVRSNYGYTF

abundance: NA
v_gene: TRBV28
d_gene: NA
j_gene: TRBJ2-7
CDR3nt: TGTGCCAGCAGTTCGCTTCGGACAGCCGGAAGTGGAGGCGAGCAGTACTTC
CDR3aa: CASSSLRTAGSGGEQYF

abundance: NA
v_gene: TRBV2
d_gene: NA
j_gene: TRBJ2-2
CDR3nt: TGTGCCAGCAGGCGGGATTACACCGGGGAGCTGTTTTTT
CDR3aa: CASRRDYTGELFF

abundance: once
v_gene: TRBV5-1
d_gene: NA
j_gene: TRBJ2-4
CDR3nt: TGCGCCAGCAGCTTCGACGGCGATGGGGGGATTCAGTACTTC
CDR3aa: CASSFDGDGGIQYF

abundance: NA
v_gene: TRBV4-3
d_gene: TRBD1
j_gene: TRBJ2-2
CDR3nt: TGCGCCAGCAGCCAAGATCTGAAGAGACAGGGGACCGGGGAGCTGTTTTTT
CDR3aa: CASSQDLKRQGTGELFF

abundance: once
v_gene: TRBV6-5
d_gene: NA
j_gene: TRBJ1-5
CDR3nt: TGTGCCAGCAGCCCTGGACAGTATAGCAATCAGCCCCAGCATTTT
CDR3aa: CASSPGQYSNQPQHF

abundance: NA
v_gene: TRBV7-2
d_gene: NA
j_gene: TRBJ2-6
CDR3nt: TGTGCCAGCAGCTTACTTCCGTCTGGGGCCAACGTCCTGACTTTC
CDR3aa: CASSLLPSGANVLTF

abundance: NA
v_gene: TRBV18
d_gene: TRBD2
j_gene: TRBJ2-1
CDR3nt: TGTGCCAGCTCACCCCGTGGACTAGCGGGGGGGGAGGGGCAGTTCTTC
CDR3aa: CASSPRGLAGGEGQFF

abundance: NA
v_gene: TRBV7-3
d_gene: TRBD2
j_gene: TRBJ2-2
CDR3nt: TGTGCCAGCAGCTTAGGGACTAGGTACACCGGGGAGCTGTTTTTT
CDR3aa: CASSLGTRYTGELFF

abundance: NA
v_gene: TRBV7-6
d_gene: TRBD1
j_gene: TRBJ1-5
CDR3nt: TGTGCCAGCAGCTCCGCGACAGGGGAGGGCAATCAGCCCCAGCATTTT
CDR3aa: CASSSATGEGNQPQHF